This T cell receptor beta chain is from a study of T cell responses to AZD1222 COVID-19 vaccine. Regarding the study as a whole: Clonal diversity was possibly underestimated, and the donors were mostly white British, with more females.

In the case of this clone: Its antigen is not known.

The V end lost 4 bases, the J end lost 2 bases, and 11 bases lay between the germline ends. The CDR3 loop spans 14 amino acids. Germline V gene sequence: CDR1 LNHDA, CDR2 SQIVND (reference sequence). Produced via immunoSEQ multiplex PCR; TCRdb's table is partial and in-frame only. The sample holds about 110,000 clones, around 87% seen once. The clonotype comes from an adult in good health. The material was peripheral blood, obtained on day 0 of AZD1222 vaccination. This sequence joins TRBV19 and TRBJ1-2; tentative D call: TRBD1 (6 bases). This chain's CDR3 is CASSTQGGNYGYTF. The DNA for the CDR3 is TGTGCCAGTAGTACACAGGGTGGGAACTATGGCTACACCTTC.